This T cell receptor beta chain emerged from a study of blood T cell repertoires in COVID-19. Germline CDR1 and CDR2: SQVTM and ANQGSEA. CDR3 length: 11 residues. Regarding this clone: Mismatch with germline at one junction end may stem from a read error.

Here immunoSEQ multiplex PCR was the method, and the copy in TCRdb shows in-frame clones only, minus some. The table shows over 35,000 clones, with around nine tenths occurring only once. The sample consisted of peripheral blood. The sequence was collected from a human donor in a cohort sampled during active COVID-19. The V call is TRBV29-1, the J call TRBJ1-1, with D uncertain. The CDR3: CSAAEGREGFF. CDR3 DNA sequence: TGCAGCGCAGCCGAGGGTCGCGAAGGTTTCTTT.